These T cell receptor beta chains were read from a single sample in a study of blood T cell repertoires in COVID-19. Method: immunoSEQ multiplex PCR; TCRdb's copy keeps in-frame clones and lacks some. Among roughly 280,000 clones, 80% to 90% were seen once, and the ten largest hold under 5.5%. Sequenced sample: peripheral blood. The receptors derive from a man in his 60s with acute or convalescent COVID-19. Both conserved end residues are part of each CDR3. The D gene is left open where the match is weak. Clone size, where shown, is once, few, many, or a class for clones that have expanded.

>TRBJ2-7|.|.|TRBV6-5
CASSYSLRAGDYEQYF
TGTGCCAGCAGTTACTCCCTTAGGGCAGGGGACTACGAGCAGTACTTC
>TRBJ2-1|.|.|TRBV19
CASARSPVNNEQFF
TGTGCCAGCGCTCGGAGCCCGGTAAACAATGAGCAGTTCTTC
>TRBJ2-1|TRBD2|.|TRBV4-3
CASSRGLAGRYNEQFF
TGCGCCAGCAGCCGAGGACTAGCGGGACGTTACAATGAGCAGTTCTTC
>TRBJ2-1|TRBD2|.|TRBV7-3
CASGSGGHNEQFF
TGTGCCAGCGGTTCGGGAGGCCACAATGAGCAGTTCTTC
>TRBJ2-7|TRBD2|.|TRBV11-3
CASSPRTSGGYEQYF
TGTGCCAGCAGCCCTCGGACTAGCGGGGGCTACGAGCAGTACTTC
>TRBJ1-3|.|.|TRBV5-4
CASSFQAASSSGNTIYF
TGTGCCAGCAGCTTTCAGGCAGCCTCGAGCTCTGGAAACACCATATATTTT
>TRBJ2-1|.|.|TRBV2
CASSAGSSYNEQFF
TGTGCCAGCAGTGCTGGGAGCTCCTACAATGAGCAGTTCTTC
>TRBJ2-7|TRBD2|.|TRBV19
CASSIGRGWTSSYEQYF
TGTGCCAGTAGTATTGGGAGGGGTTGGACATCCTCCTACGAGCAGTACTTC
>TRBJ2-3|TRBD2|once|TRBV5-4
CASSLDPSGATDTQYF
TGTGCCAGCAGCTTGGATCCTAGCGGGGCCACAGATACGCAGTATTTT
>TRBJ2-7|TRBD1|.|TRBV19
CASSITGGVEQYF
TGTGCCAGTAGTATAACAGGGGGCGTCGAGCAGTACTTC
>TRBJ1-6|.|few|TRBV30
CAWSVEGIGNSPLHF
TGTGCCTGGAGTGTAGAGGGAATTGGTAATTCACCCCTCCACTTT
>TRBJ1-1|TRBD1|.|TRBV9
CASSAGTGVGYTEAFF
TGTGCCAGCAGTGCCGGGACAGGGGTGGGTTACACTGAAGCTTTCTTT
>TRBJ2-7|TRBD2|once|TRBV13
CASSPGTSPYEQYF
TGTGCCAGCAGCCCCGGGACTAGTCCCTATGAGCAGTACTTC
>TRBJ1-5|.|.|TRBV27
CASSLSTGEPQHF
TGTGCCAGCAGTTTATCTACAGGCGAGCCCCAGCATTTT
>TRBJ2-5|.|.|TRBV24-1
CATSDPQGSGETQYF
TGTGCCACCAGTGATCCTCAGGGGTCTGGGGAGACCCAGTACTTC
>TRBJ1-3|.|.|TRBV11-2
CASSYRVTSSRNTIYF
TGTGCCAGCAGCTACAGGGTCACGAGTTCCCGAAACACCATATATTTT
>TRBJ1-2|.|.|TRBV7-2
CASSLQSSYGYTF
TGTGCCAGCAGCTTACAATCGAGCTATGGCTACACCTTC
>TRBJ2-7|TRBD1|.|TRBV5-6
CASSLRTGTGGHEQYF
TGTGCCAGCAGCTTGAGAACCGGGACAGGGGGCCACGAGCAGTACTTC
>TRBJ2-1|TRBD1|.|TRBV18
CASSPNYGQGFDEQFF
TGTGCCAGCTCACCAAATTACGGACAGGGGTTTGATGAGCAGTTCTTC
>TRBJ1-3|TRBD1|few|TRBV18
CASSLRDSNSGNTIYF
TGTGCCAGCTCACTCCGGGACAGCAACTCTGGAAACACCATATATTTT
>TRBJ2-5|TRBD2|once|TRBV19
CASSIGMGGRETQYF
TGTGCCAGTAGTATAGGAATGGGAGGGCGGGAGACCCAGTACTTC
>TRBJ2-3|TRBD2|.|TRBV7-9
CASSLVVLAATDTQYF
TGTGCCAGCAGCCTAGTGGTACTAGCGGCCACAGATACGCAGTATTTT
>TRBJ2-5|.|.|TRBV5-1
CASSLPGATETQYF
TGCGCCAGCAGCTTACCAGGTGCCACAGAGACCCAGTACTTC
>TRBJ2-1|TRBD1|.|TRBV10-1
CASSQDRATSQFF
TGCGCCAGCAGCCAAGACAGGGCTACTTCCCAGTTCTTC
>TRBJ2-5|TRBD2|.|TRBV25-1
CASPRSAGEQETQYF
TGTGCCAGCCCCAGGAGTGCGGGGGAACAAGAGACCCAGTACTTC
>TRBJ1-2|.|.|TRBV28
CTSSYRFAFYSYTF
TGTACCAGCAGTTACAGGTTCGCCTTCTATAGCTACACCTTC
>TRBJ1-1|TRBD1|.|TRBV7-9
CASSFDRGTEAFF
TGTGCCAGCAGCTTTGACAGGGGGACTGAAGCTTTCTTT
>TRBJ2-7|TRBD2|few|TRBV7-8
CASSAGTSGAYEQYF
TGTGCCAGCAGCGCTGGGACTAGCGGAGCCTACGAGCAGTACTTC
>TRBJ2-7|TRBD2|.|TRBV25-1
CARKREGYEQYF
TGTGCCCGAAAGCGGGAGGGTTACGAGCAGTACTTC
>TRBJ1-2|.|.|TRBV24-1
CATSPQGGQIDSNYGYTF
TGTGCCACCAGTCCTCAGGGAGGTCAAATTGACAGTAACTATGGCTACACCTTC
>TRBJ1-2|TRBD1|.|TRBV10-3
CAITTLWTGGYGYTF
TGTGCCATCACCACTCTTTGGACAGGGGGCTATGGCTACACCTTC
>TRBJ1-5|.|.|TRBV19
CASSISRGYQPQHF
TGTGCCAGTAGTATTTCGAGGGGGTATCAGCCCCAGCATTTT
>TRBJ2-7|.|.|TRBV5-4
CASSPAAGVSDEQYF
TGTGCCAGCAGCCCCGCGGCAGGGGTGTCAGACGAGCAGTACTTC
>TRBJ2-1|TRBD1|.|TRBV4-3
CASSQDLVQGALNEQFF
TGCGCCAGCAGCCAAGACTTGGTACAGGGGGCTCTCAATGAGCAGTTCTTC
>TRBJ1-2|TRBD1|.|TRBV7-6
CATESDRGLGYTF
TGTGCCACCGAATCGGACAGGGGGTTGGGCTACACCTTC
>TRBJ1-1|.|few|TRBV3-1/TRBV3-2
CASSQRVGEAFF
TGTGCCAGCAGCCAGAGGGTTGGTGAAGCTTTCTTT
>TRBJ2-2|TRBD2|.|TRBV5-4
CASSPHASGGAAGELFF
TGTGCCAGCAGCCCCCACGCCAGCGGGGGGGCAGCCGGGGAGCTGTTTTTT
>TRBJ2-7|TRBD1|.|TRBV5-1
CASSLEGGTGREQYF
TGCGCCAGCAGCTTGGAAGGAGGGACAGGGCGCGAGCAGTACTTC
>TRBJ2-7|.|.|TRBV6-5
CASSYRSGEQYF
TGTGCCAGCAGTTACCGATCGGGCGAGCAGTACTTC
>TRBJ1-6|.|.|TRBV7-2
CASSLAWTEYNSPLHF
TGTGCCAGCAGCTTAGCCTGGACAGAATATAATTCACCCCTCCACTTT
>TRBJ2-2|.|.|TRBV9
CASSVRQLTGELFF
TGTGCCAGCAGCGTACGACAGCTTACCGGGGAGCTGTTTTTT
>TRBJ2-7|.|.|TRBV20-1
CSARDLYEQYF
TGCAGTGCCCGGGACTTATACGAGCAGTACTTC
>TRBJ2-1|TRBD1|.|TRBV5-4
CAMGRAGGLNEQFF
TGTGCCATGGGCCGGGCAGGGGGCCTCAATGAGCAGTTCTTC
>TRBJ1-5|.|.|TRBV6-2/TRBV6-3
CASSWVFGGNNQPQHF
TGTGCCAGCAGTTGGGTTTTCGGGGGGAACAATCAGCCCCAGCATTTT
>TRBJ2-5|.|.|TRBV14
CASSQDYTQYF
TGTGCCAGCAGCCAAGACTACACCCAGTACTTC
>TRBJ1-5|.|.|TRBV7-8
CASSPGRDRGNQPQHF
TGTGCCAGCAGCCCAGGGAGGGACCGAGGCAATCAGCCCCAGCATTTT
>TRBJ2-7|.|.|TRBV11-2
CASSRDSSSYEQYF
TGTGCCAGCAGCCGTGACAGCAGCTCCTACGAGCAGTACTTC
>TRBJ2-1|TRBD1|.|TRBV3-1/TRBV3-2
CASSQRTGGKFF
TGTGCCAGCAGCCAACGGACAGGGGGAAAGTTCTTC
>TRBJ2-1|TRBD2|.|TRBV28
CASSLHGGGAYNEQFF
TGTGCCAGCAGTTTACATGGCGGGGGAGCCTACAATGAGCAGTTCTTC
>TRBJ1-2|.|.|TRBV4-2
CASSQDEKGNYGYTF
TGTGCCAGCAGCCAAGATGAAAAGGGGAACTATGGCTACACCTTC